The 7 T cell receptor beta chains listed next were all sequenced from one sample in a study of blood T cell repertoires in COVID-19. Assay used: immunoSEQ multiplex PCR; TCRdb lists only in-frame clones, some missing. Altogether over 120,000 clones are present, roughly four fifths being singletons, with the ten largest covering around 4.2%. The specimen sequenced was peripheral blood. The receptors were gathered from a woman of 80 years or more with active or convalescent COVID-19.

This clone was picked up a small number of times. The chain carries TRBV18 and TRBJ2-1; 9 nucleotides line up with TRBD1. Unmatched junction bases numbered 9, after V lost 3 bases and J lost 6 bases. The CDR3 extends over 16 amino acids. CDR1 and CDR2 from the germline V gene are KGHSH and LQKENI. CDR3 coding DNA: TGTGCCAGCTCACCCCAGGGACAGGGTCTCGGCAATGAGCAGTTCTTC. Translation gives CASSPQGQGLGNEQFF.

This rearrangement joins TRBV2 to TRBJ1-5; 11 bases map to TRBD1. The length of the CDR3 is 16 residues. V lost 3 bases and J lost 2; bases outside the gene matches: 3. The germline gives CDR1 SNHLY, CDR2 FYNNEI. CDR3 DNA: TGTGCCAGCAGTGAGGGACAGGGGGTACGCAATCAGCCCCAGCATTTT. This translates into CASSEGQGVRNQPQHF.

The V call is TRBV2, the J call TRBJ2-5; TRBD1 aligns across 7 bases. Germline trimming cut 7 bases from V and 1 base from J; bases unmatched to any gene: 9. The germline gives CDR1 SNHLY, CDR2 FYNNEI. The CDR3 is 15 amino acids. CDR3 residues: CASKGAGFVQETQYF. CDR3 coding DNA: TGTGCCAGCAAGGGGGCAGGGTTTGTCCAAGAGACCCAGTACTTC.

This rearrangement joins TRBV7-2 to TRBJ2-1; perhaps TRBD2 as D (5 bases). Germline assignment: CDR1 SGHTA and CDR2 FQGNSA. The germline V and J ends were trimmed by 3 bases and 15 bases, with 18 bases remaining between them. The CDR3 is 13 amino acids. CDR3 region: CASSLFSAGPWFF. The DNA of the CDR3 is TGTGCCAGCAGCTTGTTCTCGGCGGGTCCGTGGTTCTTC.

DNA of the CDR3: TGCAGTGCTAGTGGCGGAGCCTACGAGCAGTACTTC. Encoded protein: CSASGGAYEQYF. The V and J genes are TRBV20-1 and TRBJ2-7; D gene unclear. Trimming removed 3 bases at V and 2 bases at J, with 8 bases between. CDR1 and CDR2 from the germline V gene are DFQATT and SNEGSKA (reference sequence). The CDR3 contains 12 residues.

The V call is TRBV7-2, the J call TRBJ2-1, with 11 bases lining up with TRBD2. CDR1 is SGHTA, CDR2 FQGNSA, per germline. The junction had 3 bases not matched to a gene; V was cut back by 0 bases and J by 8 bases. The CDR3 consists of 15 residues. Here the CDR3 DNA reads TGTGCCAGCAGCTTAGCTAGCGGGGGGGTACATGAGCAGTTCTTC. Its protein is CASSLASGGVHEQFF.

This clone was counted at least ten times. The chain uses TRBV7-3 and TRBJ1-6; TRBD1 agrees at 7 bases. The CDR3 contains 15 residues. The ends lost 6 bases at V and 6 bases at J; junction bases unmatched: 8. Germline values: CDR1 SGHTA, CDR2 FQGTGA. The chain's CDR3 is CASSSTGRSNSPLHF. CDR3 bases: TGTGCCAGCAGTTCGACAGGGCGTTCTAATTCACCCCTCCACTTT.